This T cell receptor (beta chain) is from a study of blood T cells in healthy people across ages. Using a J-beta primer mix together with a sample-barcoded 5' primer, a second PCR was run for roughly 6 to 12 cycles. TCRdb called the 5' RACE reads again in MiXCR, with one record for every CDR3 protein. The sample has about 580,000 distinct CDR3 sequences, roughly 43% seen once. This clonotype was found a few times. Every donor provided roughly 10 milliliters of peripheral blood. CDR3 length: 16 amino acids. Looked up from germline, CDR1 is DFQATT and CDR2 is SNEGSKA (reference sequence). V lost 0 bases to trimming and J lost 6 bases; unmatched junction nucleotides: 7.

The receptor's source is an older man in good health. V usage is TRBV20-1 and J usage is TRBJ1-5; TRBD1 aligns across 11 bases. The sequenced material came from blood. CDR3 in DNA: TGCAGTGCTAGAGAGTCGGGGACAGGGGGTTTTCAGCCCCAGCATTTT. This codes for CSARESGTGGFQPQHF.